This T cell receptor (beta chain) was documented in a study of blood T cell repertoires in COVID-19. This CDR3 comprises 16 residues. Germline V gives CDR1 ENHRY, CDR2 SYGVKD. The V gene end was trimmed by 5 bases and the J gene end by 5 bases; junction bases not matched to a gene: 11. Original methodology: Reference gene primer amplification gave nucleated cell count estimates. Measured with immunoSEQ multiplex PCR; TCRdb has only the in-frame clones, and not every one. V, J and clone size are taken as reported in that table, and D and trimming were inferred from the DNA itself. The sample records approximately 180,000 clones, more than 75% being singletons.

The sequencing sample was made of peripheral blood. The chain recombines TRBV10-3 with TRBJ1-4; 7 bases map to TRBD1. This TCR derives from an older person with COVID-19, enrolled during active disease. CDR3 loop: CAISTGGGQLNEKLFF. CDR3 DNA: TGTGCCATCAGTACAGGAGGGGGACAGTTAAATGAAAAACTGTTTTTT.